The entry below describes one T cell receptor beta chain. This sample stems from a study of T cells expressing NK-cell markers. Overall study: Out of eight donors sequenced, seven tested HCMV-seropositive and the remaining one seronegative.

It was by 5'RACE template switching with UMIs that TCR beta cDNA was made. TCRdb reanalyzed the 5' RACE reads, giving one entry per CDR3 protein sequence and no DNA. The clone table shows around 280,000 distinct CDR3 sequences, with the ten largest holding approximately 0.42%. Germline CDR1 reads MNHNS; CDR2 reads SASEGT. The CDR3 loop spans 17 amino acids. The TCR comes from a man younger than 30 in good health. The sequencing sample was made of blood T cells: a sorted CD56 or NKG2C T cell subset, CD4+ or CD8+ T cells, or bulk PBMC T cells (not recorded which). The gene calls are TRBV6-1 and TRBJ2-1; as DNA is missing, the TRBD2 call by TCRdb cannot be tested. This CDR3 reads CASSLVGASGTHNEQFF.